The T cell receptor (beta chain) under discussion was sequenced for a study of blood T cell repertoires in COVID-19 (dated by TCRdb to about 2020). Study-level background: The collaborator samples originated in the United States, Italy and Spain and spanned the acute and convalescent phases of COVID-19. Nearly every sample came with metadata listing a de-identified subject ID, COVID-19 status, age in years and sex. Where HLA class I and class II types were available, the types were taken from metadata supplied by the sample provider, not from assay-based typing. The repertoires were released in a freely available public database intended as a resource for research on the immune response to SARS-CoV-2. Subjects who had been exposed to COVID-19, were actively infected with it, or had recovered from it provided the deeply sampled blood TCRbeta repertoires that made up the dataset. The samples were drawn from the first 160 participants of the ongoing ImmuneRACE study and from 1,254 subjects provided by 6 global collaborators. The prospective study material was composed of cDNA or gDNA derived from T cells, B-cell-depleted T cells, or PBMCs.

A word on this clone: Its antigen has not been determined. No per-base quality is available; no much larger clone lies one base away.

The immunoSEQ Assay, a bias-controlled multiplex PCR, was used to amplify TCRbeta CDR3 regions from genomic DNA. The authors' analysis ran thus. The number of nucleated cells in each sample was estimated from the amplification of reference gene primers within the assay. To quantify the absolute abundance of each unique TCRbeta CDR3 rearrangement, sequence reads were collapsed and filtered. For each sample, productive Simpson clonality was calculated as the square root of Simpson's diversity index across productive rearrangements. TCRdb holds this immuneACCESS table with in-frame rearrangements only. Some clones are missing; in checked studies, unresolved V genes explain under half, and the rest has no known cause. That table gives V, J and clone size, and the DNA gave D and trimming. The table for this sample lists 130,000 to 150,000 clones; almost 85% of them were counted only once. The top ten clones comprise under 7% of the sample.

Participants in the prospective study were enrolled through a virtual design, were aged 18 to 89 years, and lived in roughly 25 United States geographic areas. Cohort assignment in the prospective study relied on participant-reported clinical history from a screening survey and a study questionnaire. In the prospective study, mobile phlebotomists collected whole blood, serum and a nasopharyngeal or oropharyngeal swab from each participant. Over a roughly two-month period, participants in the prospective study had the option of providing additional blood draws and questionnaires. Blood samples from the prospective study were shipped frozen or at room temperature prior to DNA extraction. Overall study outcomes, separate from this receptor: Clinical and demographic metadata were provided uncurated, with the amount varying by source and participant.

The germline V gene provides CDR1 SGHTA and CDR2 FQGNSA. V is clipped by 1 base and J by 0 bases, and the sequence between their germline boundaries is 13 bases long. The CDR3 runs 18 amino acids, cysteine and phenylalanine included. The entry retains the CDR3 DNA only, 54 bases that are in frame from base 1. What was sequenced was PBMCs or T cells enriched from blood (not recorded which). The receptor comes from a middle-aged man with acute COVID-19. The V and J segments used are TRBV7-2 and TRBJ2-6; no D gene call is confident. CDR3 reads: CASSLGYALLSGANVLTF. In nucleotides, the sequence is TGTGCCAGCAGCTTAGGATACGCACTCCTCTCTGGGGCCAACGTCCTGACTTTC.